A single sample is the source of the 17 T cell receptor beta chains below, sequenced in a study of shared clonotypes between healthy human individuals. Assay used: immunoSEQ multiplex PCR; TCRdb lists only in-frame clones, some missing. The profile shows about 600,000 clones, nearly 97% of them singletons. Naive CD8 cells were CD45RO-negative, positively selected for CCR7, excluding terminally differentiated effector memory CD45RA+ cells. The sequenced material came from naive CD8+ T cells sorted from blood. All receptors come from a woman in her 30s in good health.

The CDR3 nucleotides are TGTGCCAGCAGCGCCATAGGGTCGACAGATACGCAGTATTTT. Translated, it gives CASSAIGSTDTQYF. The V and J genes are TRBV7-8 and TRBJ2-3; D unclear. V lost 5 bases to trimming and J lost 3 bases, with 12 bases between them. CDR1 and CDR2 from the germline V gene are SGHVS and FQNEAQ. CDR3 size: 14 residues.

V is TRBV5-1 and J is TRBJ2-5; 10 nucleotides align to TRBD1. The CDR3 spans 19 residues. Germline CDR1 reads SGHRS; CDR2 reads YFSETQ. The J segment lost 5 bases and the V segment lost 9 bases, leaving 25 bases of the junction unmatched. The CDR3 sequence is CAILMPGQGRDFRLETQYF. The CDR3 DNA sequence: TGCGCCATCTTGATGCCGGGACAGGGGCGGGATTTTAGATTGGAGACCCAGTACTTC.

The chain is built from TRBV4-1 and TRBJ2-3, with 9 bases aligning to TRBD2. The CDR3 is 17 amino acids. Germline CDR1 MGHRA, CDR2 YSYEKL. V was clipped by 3 bases and J by 0 bases; unmatched bases: 7. DNA for the CDR3: TGCGCCAGCAGCCAGGAACCCGGACTAGCGAGCACAGATACGCAGTATTTT. Translation: CASSQEPGLASTDTQYF.

This clone showed up just once. The gene calls are TRBV6-1 and TRBJ2-7; 12 bases are a match to TRBD1. Germline CDR1 and CDR2: MNHNS and SASEGT. The CDR3 has 14 amino acids. The CDR3 protein is CAWAPGQGAYEQYF. The CDR3 nucleotides read TGTGCATGGGCTCCGGGACAGGGGGCTTACGAGCAGTACTTC.

CDR3 residues: CASSPGTGGRWGSYNEQFF. The DNA of the CDR3 is TGTGCCAGCAGCCCAGGGACAGGGGGCCGCTGGGGCTCCTACAATGAGCAGTTCTTC. The chain recombines TRBV7-7 with TRBJ2-1, with 12 nucleotides matching TRBD1. The ends lost 5 bases at V and 0 bases at J; junction bases unmatched: 11. Germline CDR1 and CDR2: SSHAT and FNYEAQ (reference sequence). CDR3 length: 19 amino acids.

This sequence joins TRBV28 and TRBJ2-1, with 10 bases matching TRBD2. From germline, CDR1 is MDHEN and CDR2 SYDVKM. CDR3 size: 15 residues. V was clipped by 5 bases and J by 4 bases; unmatched bases: 5. The CDR3 region is CASSPTTSGYNEQFF. In DNA form, the CDR3 reads TGTGCCAGCAGTCCCACGACTAGCGGGTACAATGAGCAGTTCTTC. Full variable domain (rest looked up from reference TRBV28 and TRBJ2-1): DVKVTQSSRYLVKRTGEKVFLECVQDMDHENMFWYRQDPGLGLRLIYFSYDVKMKEKGDIPEGYSVSREKKERFSLILESASTNQTSMYLCASSPTTSGYNEQFFGPGTRLTVL.

The rearrangement joins TRBV28 to TRBJ2-5; D unclear. Germline lookup yields CDR1 MDHEN and CDR2 SYDVKM. V lost 2 bases, J lost 5 bases, and 12 bases lay in between. This CDR3 is built from 14 residues. The CDR3 spells CASSLSIPRETQYF. The DNA of the CDR3 is TGTGCCAGCAGTTTAAGTATTCCTCGGGAGACCCAGTACTTC.

The gene calls are TRBV9 and TRBJ2-1; TRBD2 agrees at 11 bases. CDR1 and CDR2 (germline): SGDLS, YYNGEE. This CDR3 is built from 17 residues. The J segment lost 8 bases and the V segment lost 3 bases, leaving 13 bases of the junction unmatched. In DNA, the CDR3 is TGTGCCAGCAGCGCTCCTAATCCGGGACTAGCGGCCCATGAGCAGTTCTTC. It translates to CASSAPNPGLAAHEQFF.

This chain uses TRBV4-1 with TRBJ2-3, with TRBD2 matching over 7 bases. Germline CDR1 reads MGHRA; CDR2 reads YSYEKL. V gave up 3 bases and J gave up 1 base; unmatched junction bases: 4. This CDR3 comprises 15 residues. DNA for the CDR3: TGCGCCAGCAGCCACAGACTAGCAGGCACAGATACGCAGTATTTT. Translating it yields CASSHRLAGTDTQYF.

The chain links TRBV7-9 to TRBJ2-7, with D maybe TRBD1 (6 bases). Trimming stripped 5 bases from V and 6 bases from J, with 14 bases between. Germline CDR1 and CDR2: SEHNR and FQNEAQ (reference sequence). CDR3 length equals 13 residues. This chain's CDR3 is CASSAVAQGEQYF. In DNA form, the CDR3 reads TGTGCCAGCAGCGCCGTGGCACAGGGCGAGCAGTACTTC.

CDR3 residues: CASSPRNRREGLGELFF. The DNA of the CDR3 is TGTGCCAGCTCACCACGTAATCGGCGGGAGGGCCTGGGGGAGCTGTTTTTT. The V gene is TRBV18, the J gene TRBJ2-2; 9 bases align to TRBD2. The germline V gene has CDR1 KGHSH and CDR2 LQKENI. Losses at the gene ends were 1 base for V and 8 bases for J; bases not matched to a gene: 11. The CDR3 is made up of 17 amino acids.

The genes are TRBV2 and TRBJ2-1, with 10 bases fitting TRBD1. In germline, CDR1 is SNHLY, CDR2 FYNNEI. Losses at the gene ends were 10 bases for V and 8 bases for J; bases not matched to a gene: 11. The CDR3 length is 14 residues. The CDR3 DNA sequence: TGTGCCACCCTTCCGGGACAGGGGATCCATGAGCAGTTCTTC. It specifies CATLPGQGIHEQFF.

This rearrangement joins TRBV4-1 to TRBJ2-7, with TRBD2 as a possible D gene (7 bases). The CDR3 has 15 residues. V was clipped by 0 bases and J by 3 bases, with 12 bases between them. Germline-derived CDR1 and CDR2 are MGHRA and YSYEKL. The CDR3 DNA sequence: TGCGCCAGCAGCCAAGATGCGGGGGCGTACTACGAGCAGTACTTC. The encoded protein is CASSQDAGAYYEQYF.

In its sample, this clone was seen a few times. The V gene is TRBV5-1, the J gene TRBJ1-1; D gene unclear. Trimming removed 0 bases from V and 9 bases from J, with 6 bases in between. Germline-derived CDR1 and CDR2 are SGHRS and YFSETQ. CDR3 length equals 11 residues. The CDR3 reads CASSLVRKAFF. For the CDR3, the DNA is TGCGCCAGCAGCTTGGTAAGGAAAGCTTTCTTT.

The chain carries TRBV5-8 and TRBJ2-2; 7 bases fit TRBD2. The V gene end was trimmed by 3 bases and the J gene end by 1 base; junction bases not matched to a gene: 15. Germline loops: CDR1 SGHTS, CDR2 YDEGEE. There are 19 residues in the CDR3. The CDR3 spells CASSWAAVAASGNTGELFF. The CDR3 region has the DNA TGTGCCAGCAGCTGGGCGGCTGTCGCGGCTAGCGGGAACACCGGGGAGCTGTTTTTT. Full variable domain (missing parts from reference TRBV5-8 and TRBJ2-2): EAGVTQSPTHLIKTRGQQATLRCSPISGHTSVYWYQQALGLGLQFLLWYDEGEERNRGNFPPRFSGRQFPNYSSELNVNALELEDSALYLCASSWAAVAASGNTGELFFGEGSRLTVL.

The V gene is TRBV25-1, the J gene TRBJ2-1; D not certain. The V gene lost 8 bases and the J gene lost 5 bases, with 4 bases spanning the gap. The CDR3 contains 10 residues. Per the germline V gene, CDR1 is MGHDK and CDR2 is SYGVNS. The CDR3 nucleotides are TGTGCCAGCGGCGACAATGAGCAGTTCTTC. As protein: CASGDNEQFF.

The rearrangement joins TRBV10-3 to TRBJ2-7, with D tentatively TRBD2 (6 bases). V was cut by 9 bases and J by 0 bases, with 12 bases left in between. There are 13 residues in the CDR3. Per germline, CDR1 ENHRY and CDR2 SYGVKD. The CDR3 region is CAISAGTSYEQYF. DNA for the CDR3: TGTGCCATATCGGCGGGAACCTCCTACGAGCAGTACTTC.